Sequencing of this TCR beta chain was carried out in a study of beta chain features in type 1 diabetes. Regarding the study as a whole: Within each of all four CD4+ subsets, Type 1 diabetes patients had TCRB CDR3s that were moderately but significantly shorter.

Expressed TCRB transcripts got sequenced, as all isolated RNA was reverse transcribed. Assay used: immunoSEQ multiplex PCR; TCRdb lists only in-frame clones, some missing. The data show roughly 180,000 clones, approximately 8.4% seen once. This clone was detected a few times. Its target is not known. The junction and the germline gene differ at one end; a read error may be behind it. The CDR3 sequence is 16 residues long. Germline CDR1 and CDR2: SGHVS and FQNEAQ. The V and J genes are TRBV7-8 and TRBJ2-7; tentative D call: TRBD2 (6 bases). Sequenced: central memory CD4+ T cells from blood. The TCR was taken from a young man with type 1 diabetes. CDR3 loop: CASSLALGLDYYEQYF. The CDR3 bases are TGTGCCAGCAGCCTAGCGCTGGGACTGGACTACTACGAGCAGTACTTC.